This T cell receptor beta chain is drawn from a study of beta chain features in type 1 diabetes. Study outcomes and limitations: Moderately but significantly shorter TCRB CDR3s were found in Type 1 diabetes patients in all four CD4+ subsets. Sequencing of cDNA might inflate the share of cells that strongly express TCR.

As for this clone: The antigen is not known.

Sequenced material consisted of expressed TCRB transcripts (all of the isolated RNA was reverse transcribed). Using immunoSEQ multiplex PCR, the repertoire was profiled, and TCRdb retains in-frame clones only, with some absent. The repertoire consists of 160,000 or so clones, with approximately 62% occurring once and the leading ten covering roughly 0.089%. J gave up 6 bases and V 3 bases, and 4 bases lay outside the gene matches. The CDR3 length is 14 residues. Germline loops: CDR1 SGHRS, CDR2 YFSETQ. The sequence came from a man younger than 45 with type 1 diabetes. The J gene is TRBJ2-4, the V gene TRBV5-1, with 9 bases matching TRBD1. The source material was naive CD4+ T cells from blood. The CDR3 DNA reads TGCGCCAGCAGCTCCGGGACAGGGCCAAACATTCAGTACTTC. Its protein product is CASSSGTGPNIQYF.